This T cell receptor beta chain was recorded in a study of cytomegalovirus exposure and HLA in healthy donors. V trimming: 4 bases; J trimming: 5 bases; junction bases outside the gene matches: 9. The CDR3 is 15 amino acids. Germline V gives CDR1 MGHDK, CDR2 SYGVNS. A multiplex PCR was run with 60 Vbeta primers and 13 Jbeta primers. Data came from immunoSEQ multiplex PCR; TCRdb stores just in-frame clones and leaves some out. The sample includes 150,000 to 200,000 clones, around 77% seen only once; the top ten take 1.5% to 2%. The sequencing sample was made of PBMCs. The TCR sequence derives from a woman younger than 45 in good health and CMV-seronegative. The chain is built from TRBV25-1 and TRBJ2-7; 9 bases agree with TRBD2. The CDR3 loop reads CASSGPGTSSHEQYF. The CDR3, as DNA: TGTGCCAGCAGTGGACCCGGGACTAGCAGCCACGAGCAGTACTTC.